The subject of this entry is one T cell receptor beta chain. This CDR3 spans 15 amino acids. Germline CDR1 and CDR2: SGHTA and FQGNSA. V shed 5 bases, J shed 8 bases, and the junction held 9 bases outside the gene matches. This sample stems from a study of T cell changes during pregnancy in multiple sclerosis. The data were produced by immunoSEQ multiplex PCR, yet TCRdb's version contains in-frame clones alone and is incomplete. The table includes 80,000 or so clones, roughly 94% detected once. The receptor was isolated from a female donor with multiple sclerosis, enrolled in a pregnancy study. The starting material was peripheral blood, obtained before pregnancy. This chain uses TRBV7-2 with TRBJ2-2, with TRBD2 matching over 9 bases. This CDR3 reads CASSRQGLASGELFF. The CDR3 DNA is TGTGCCAGCAGCCGACAGGGACTAGCAAGTGGGGAGCTGTTTTTT.